The 5 T cell receptor beta chains below were found in one sample sequenced in a study of blood T cell repertoires in COVID-19. Method: immunoSEQ multiplex PCR; TCRdb's copy keeps in-frame clones and lacks some. The repertoire holds tens of thousands of clones, about 83% seen once, with approximately 28% in the top ten. The source material was peripheral blood. The receptors were sampled from an elderly woman with acute or convalescent COVID-19.

CDR3 sequence reads: CASSPAGTTNTGELFF. CDR3 DNA: TGCGCCAGCAGCCCGGCCGGGACAACGAACACCGGGGAGCTGTTTTTT. The chain is built from TRBV4-1 and TRBJ2-2; a possible D gene is TRBD1 (6 bases). The V end lost 4 bases, the J end lost 0 bases, and 12 bases lay between the germline ends. The CDR3 runs to 16 residues. Germline V CDR1 and CDR2: MGHRA, YSYEKL.

This chain links TRBV7-9 with TRBJ1-4; unclear D gene. The CDR3 runs 14 residues. With 5 bases removed from V and 7 bases from J, the gap between germline ends came to 14 bases. CDR1 SEHNR and CDR2 FQNEAQ come from the germline V gene (reference sequence). The CDR3 here is CASSPEEGGEKLFF. The CDR3 region has the DNA TGTGCCAGCAGCCCCGAGGAGGGCGGTGAAAAACTGTTTTTT.

V gene TRBV28 combines with J gene TRBJ2-1; no clear D. V gave up 7 bases and J gave up 0 bases, with 16 bases separating them. Germline V gene data show CDR1 as MDHEN and CDR2 as SYDVKM. CDR3 size: 16 residues. CDR3: CASTSSTPSSYNEQFF. The CDR3 DNA follows: TGTGCCAGCACTTCATCTACGCCGAGCTCCTACAATGAGCAGTTCTTC.

The chain uses TRBV30 and TRBJ2-1; unclear D gene. The CDR3 spans 13 residues. The V gene's germline CDR1 is GTSNPN and CDR2 SVGIG (reference sequence). The ends were cut back, 0 bases at V and 6 bases at J, with 9 bases in the middle. The CDR3 region has the DNA TGTGCCTGGAGTGTACTTAATGGCAATGAGCAGTTCTTC. Translated, it gives CAWSVLNGNEQFF.

The chain carries TRBV10-2 and TRBJ2-7; 8 bases are shared with TRBD1. Germline lookup yields CDR1 WSHSY and CDR2 SAAADI. CDR3 size: 15 residues. V dropped 7 bases and J dropped 3; count of bases not matched to a gene: 11. CDR3 protein: CASTRGQGLSYEQYF. For the CDR3, the DNA is TGCGCCAGCACTCGAGGACAGGGCTTGAGCTACGAGCAGTACTTC.